This T cell receptor (beta chain) was profiled in a study of T cells in Graves' hyperthyroidism and ophthalmopathy. This CDR3 contains 13 residues. Germline CDR1 and CDR2: KGHSH and LQKENI. With 3 bases removed from V and 7 bases from J, the gap between germline ends came to 11 bases. Amplification yielded TCR beta CDR3 regions, with RNA transcripts as the source. HTBI primers were used for first-round RT-PCR of the TCR CDR3. TCRdb fed the multiplex PCR reads into MiXCR, producing one record per CDR3 protein. The data contain roughly 640,000 distinct CDR3 sequences, approximately 15% of them singletons. This clonotype was counted many times.

This clonotype was obtained from a woman in her thirties or forties with Graves' ophthalmopathy. The chain is built from TRBV18 and TRBJ2-3, with D maybe TRBD1 (5 bases). Sequencing was done on a sample of blood. CDR3 in DNA: TGTGCCAGCTCACCTACAGGATTCTATACGCAGTATTTT. Translating gives CASSPTGFYTQYF.